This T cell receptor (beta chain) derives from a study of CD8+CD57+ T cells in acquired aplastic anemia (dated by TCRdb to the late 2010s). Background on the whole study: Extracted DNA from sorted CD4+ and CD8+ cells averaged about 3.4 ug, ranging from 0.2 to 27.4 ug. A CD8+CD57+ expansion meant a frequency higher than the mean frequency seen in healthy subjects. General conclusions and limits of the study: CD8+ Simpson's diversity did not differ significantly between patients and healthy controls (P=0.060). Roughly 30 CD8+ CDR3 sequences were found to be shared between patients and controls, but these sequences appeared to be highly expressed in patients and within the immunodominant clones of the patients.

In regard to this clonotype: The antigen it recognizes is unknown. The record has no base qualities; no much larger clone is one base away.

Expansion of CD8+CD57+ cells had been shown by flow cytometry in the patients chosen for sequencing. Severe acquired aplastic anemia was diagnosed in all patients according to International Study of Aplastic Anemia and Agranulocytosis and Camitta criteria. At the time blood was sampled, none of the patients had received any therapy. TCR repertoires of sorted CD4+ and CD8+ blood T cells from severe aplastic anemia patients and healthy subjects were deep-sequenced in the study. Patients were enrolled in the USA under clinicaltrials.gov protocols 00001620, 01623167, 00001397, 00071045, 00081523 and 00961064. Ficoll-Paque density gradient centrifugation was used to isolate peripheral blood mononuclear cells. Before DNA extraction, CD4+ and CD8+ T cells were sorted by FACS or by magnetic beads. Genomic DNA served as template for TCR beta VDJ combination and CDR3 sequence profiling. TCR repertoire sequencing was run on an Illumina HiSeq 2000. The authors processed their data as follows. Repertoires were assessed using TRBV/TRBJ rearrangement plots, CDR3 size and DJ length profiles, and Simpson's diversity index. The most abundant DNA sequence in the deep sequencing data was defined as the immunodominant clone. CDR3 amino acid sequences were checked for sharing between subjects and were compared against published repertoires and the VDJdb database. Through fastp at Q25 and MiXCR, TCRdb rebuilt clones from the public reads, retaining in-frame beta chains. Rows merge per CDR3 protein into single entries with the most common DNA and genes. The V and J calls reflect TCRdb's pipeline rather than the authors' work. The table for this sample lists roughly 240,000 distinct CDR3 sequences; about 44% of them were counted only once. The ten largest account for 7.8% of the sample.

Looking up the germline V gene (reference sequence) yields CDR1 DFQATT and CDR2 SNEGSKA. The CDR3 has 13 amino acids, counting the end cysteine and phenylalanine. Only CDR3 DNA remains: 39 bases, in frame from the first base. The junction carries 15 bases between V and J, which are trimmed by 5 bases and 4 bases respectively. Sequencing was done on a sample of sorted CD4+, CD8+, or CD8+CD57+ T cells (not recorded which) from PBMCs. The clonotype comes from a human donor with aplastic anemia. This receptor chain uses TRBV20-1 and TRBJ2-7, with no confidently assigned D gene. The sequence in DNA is TGCAGTGCTCGCGCGCCCAGACGGTACGAGCAGTACTTC. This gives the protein CSARAPRRYEQYF.